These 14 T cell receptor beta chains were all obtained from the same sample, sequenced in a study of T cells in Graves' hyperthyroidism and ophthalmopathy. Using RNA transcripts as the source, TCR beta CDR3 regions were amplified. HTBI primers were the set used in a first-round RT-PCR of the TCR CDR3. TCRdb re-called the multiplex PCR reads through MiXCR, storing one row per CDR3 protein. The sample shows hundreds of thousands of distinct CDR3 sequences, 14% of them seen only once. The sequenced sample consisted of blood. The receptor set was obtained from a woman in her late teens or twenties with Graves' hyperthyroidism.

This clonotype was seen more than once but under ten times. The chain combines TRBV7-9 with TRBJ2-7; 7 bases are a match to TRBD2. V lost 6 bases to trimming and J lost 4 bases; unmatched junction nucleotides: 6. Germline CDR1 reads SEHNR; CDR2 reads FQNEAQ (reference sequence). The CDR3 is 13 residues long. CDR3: CASRGGGSYEQYF. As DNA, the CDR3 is TGTGCCAGCAGAGGTGGCGGGAGTTACGAGCAGTACTTC.

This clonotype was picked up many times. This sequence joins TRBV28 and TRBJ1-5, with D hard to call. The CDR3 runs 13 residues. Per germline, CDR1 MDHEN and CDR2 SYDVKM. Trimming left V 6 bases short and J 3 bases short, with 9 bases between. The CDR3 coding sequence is TGTGCCAGCAGAAAGGGCTCCAATCAGCCCCAGCATTTT. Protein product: CASRKGSNQPQHF.

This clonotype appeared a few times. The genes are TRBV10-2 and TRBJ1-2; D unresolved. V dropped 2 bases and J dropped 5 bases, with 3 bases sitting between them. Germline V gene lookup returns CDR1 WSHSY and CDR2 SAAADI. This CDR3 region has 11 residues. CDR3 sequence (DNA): TGCGCCAGCAGTGAGGGGTATGGCTACACCTTC. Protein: CASSEGYGYTF.

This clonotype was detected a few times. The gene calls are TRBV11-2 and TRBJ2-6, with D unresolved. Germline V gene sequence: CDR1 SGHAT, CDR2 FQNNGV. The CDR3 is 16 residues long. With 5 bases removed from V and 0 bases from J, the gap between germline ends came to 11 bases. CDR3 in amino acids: CASSPGRSSGANVLTF. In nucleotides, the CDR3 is TGTGCCAGCAGCCCCGGCCGGTCCTCTGGGGCCAACGTCCTGACTTTC.

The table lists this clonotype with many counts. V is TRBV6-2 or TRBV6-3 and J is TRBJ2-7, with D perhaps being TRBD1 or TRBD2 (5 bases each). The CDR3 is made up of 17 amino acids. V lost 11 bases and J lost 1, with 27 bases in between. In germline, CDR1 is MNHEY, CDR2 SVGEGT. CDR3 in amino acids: CARPIRDPRTPSYEQYF. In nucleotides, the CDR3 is TGTGCCCGACCCATAAGGGACCCAAGAACCCCATCCTACGAGCAGTACTTC.

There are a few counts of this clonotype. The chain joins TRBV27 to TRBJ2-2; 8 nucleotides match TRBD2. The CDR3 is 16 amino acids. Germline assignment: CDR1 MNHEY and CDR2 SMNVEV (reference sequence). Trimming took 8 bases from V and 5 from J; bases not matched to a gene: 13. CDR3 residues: CASCPTLAGQTGELFF. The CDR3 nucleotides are TGTGCCAGCTGCCCCACCTTAGCGGGACAAACCGGGGAGCTGTTTTTT.

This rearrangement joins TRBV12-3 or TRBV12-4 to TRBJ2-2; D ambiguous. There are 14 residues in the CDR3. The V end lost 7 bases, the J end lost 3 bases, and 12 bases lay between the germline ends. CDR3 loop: CASTPWRYTGELFF. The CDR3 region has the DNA TGTGCCAGCACCCCGTGGCGGTACACCGGGGAGCTGTTTTTT.

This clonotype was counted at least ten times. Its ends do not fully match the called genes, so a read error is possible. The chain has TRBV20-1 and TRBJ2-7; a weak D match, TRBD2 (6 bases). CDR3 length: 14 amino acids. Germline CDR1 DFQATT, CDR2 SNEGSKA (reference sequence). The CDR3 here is CSARGASDIYEQYF. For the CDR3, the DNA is TGCAGTGCCAGAGGGGCTAGCGATATCTACGAGCAGTACTTC.

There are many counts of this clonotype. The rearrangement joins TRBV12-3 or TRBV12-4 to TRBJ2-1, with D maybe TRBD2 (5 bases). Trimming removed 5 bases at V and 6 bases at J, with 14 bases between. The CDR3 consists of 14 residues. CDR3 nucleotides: TGTGCCAGCAGTAGCGGTATCGCGACCAATGAGCAGTTCTTC. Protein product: CASSSGIATNEQFF.

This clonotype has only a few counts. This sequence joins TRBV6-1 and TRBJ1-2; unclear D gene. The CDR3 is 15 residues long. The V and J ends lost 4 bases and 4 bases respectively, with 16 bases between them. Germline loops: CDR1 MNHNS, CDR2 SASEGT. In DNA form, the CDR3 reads TGTGCCAGCAGTGTCCCCCAAGTGTACGCCTATGGCTACACCTTC. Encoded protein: CASSVPQVYAYGYTF.

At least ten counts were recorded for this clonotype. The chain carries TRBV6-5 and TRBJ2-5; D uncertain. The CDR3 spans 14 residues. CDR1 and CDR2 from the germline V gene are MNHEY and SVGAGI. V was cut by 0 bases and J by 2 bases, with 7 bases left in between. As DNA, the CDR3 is TGTGCCAGCAGTTACTCGGCCTCTCAAGAGACCCAGTACTTC. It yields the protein CASSYSASQETQYF.

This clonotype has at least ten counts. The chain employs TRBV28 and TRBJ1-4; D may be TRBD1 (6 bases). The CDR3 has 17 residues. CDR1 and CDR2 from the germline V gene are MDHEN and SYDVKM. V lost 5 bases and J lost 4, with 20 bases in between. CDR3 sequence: CASSHGGLTGINEKLFF. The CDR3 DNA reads TGTGCCAGCAGTCATGGGGGATTAACAGGGATTAATGAAAAACTGTTTTTT.

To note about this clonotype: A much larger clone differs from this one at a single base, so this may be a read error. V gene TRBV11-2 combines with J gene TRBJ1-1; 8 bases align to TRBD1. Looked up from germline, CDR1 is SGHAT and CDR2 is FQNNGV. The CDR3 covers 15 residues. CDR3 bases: TGTGCCAGCAGCGACGGACAGGGAGTTGGCACTGGAGCTTTCTTT. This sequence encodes CASSDGQGVGTGAFF.

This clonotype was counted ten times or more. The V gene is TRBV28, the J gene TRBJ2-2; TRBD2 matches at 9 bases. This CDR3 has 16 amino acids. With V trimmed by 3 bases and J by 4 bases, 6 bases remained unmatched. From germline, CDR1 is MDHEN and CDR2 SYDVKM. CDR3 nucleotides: TGTGCCAGCAGTTTGCTTAGCGGGAGAGGCACCGGGGAGCTGTTTTTT. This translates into CASSLLSGRGTGELFF.